This record looks at one T cell receptor beta chain sequence and its context. The data were obtained in a study of blood T cells in healthy people across ages. The CDR3 is 14 amino acids. Germline assignment: CDR1 SEHNR and CDR2 FQNEAQ (reference sequence). With 4 bases clipped from V and 10 bases from J, the junction kept 8 bases outside the gene matches. A second PCR of roughly 6 to 12 cycles used a sample-barcoded 5' primer and a J-beta primer mix. TCRdb re-called the 5' RACE reads with MiXCR, one entry per CDR3 protein. The table includes around 870,000 distinct CDR3 sequences, more than 25% detected once. Donors were systemically healthy Caucasian individuals from Russia aged about 6 to 95 years. Drawing of peripheral blood yielded roughly 9.3 milliliters from each donor.

The chain is built from TRBV7-9 and TRBJ2-1; 9 nucleotides line up with TRBD1. The material sequenced was blood. The sequence was collected from a woman over 75 in good health. The DNA of the CDR3 is TGTGCCAGCAGCTCGCCGGGACAGGGTAGCGAGCAGTTCTTC. Translation gives CASSSPGQGSEQFF.